The 14 T cell receptor beta chains given below trace back to one sample, sequenced in a study of response to subunit inactivated influenza vaccine. TCRdb analysed the RT-PCR reads with MiXCR anew, one entry per CDR3 protein. The data show over 400,000 distinct CDR3 sequences, approximately 11% seen once. The sample here was PBMCs from blood, taken 35 to 45 days after vaccination. The receptors here all came from a man aged 45-60 years who received an inactivated influenza vaccine.

The chain has TRBV4-2 and TRBJ2-7; tentative D call: TRBD2 (5 bases). Germline CDR1 reads LGHNA; CDR2 reads YNFKEQ. V lost 2 bases to trimming and J lost 6 bases, with 11 bases between them. CDR3 length: 13 amino acids. The CDR3 bases are TGTGCCAGCAGCCAATCGCGGGCTGGCGAGCAGTACTTC. This codes for CASSQSRAGEQYF.

The sample holds many counts of this clonotype. This sequence joins TRBV6-1 and TRBJ2-3; 11 nucleotides agree with TRBD2. J lost 4 bases, V lost 5 bases, and 11 bases had no gene match. Germline V lookup: CDR1 MNHNS, CDR2 SASEGT. This CDR3 contains 17 residues. CDR3: CASSRPRVAGGSDTQYF. The DNA for the CDR3 is TGTGCCAGCAGTCGACCCCGGGTAGCGGGAGGGTCAGATACGCAGTATTTT.

This chain joins TRBV12-3 or TRBV12-4 and TRBJ2-5, with unresolved D. V lost 3 bases and J 7 bases, leaving 12 bases between the germline ends. This CDR3 region has 13 residues. CDR3 nucleotides: TGTGCCAGCAGTTTTCAGGAGAGTGGGACCCAGTACTTC. It specifies CASSFQESGTQYF.

This clonotype was picked up a small number of times. The CDR3 coding sequence is TGCAGCTCAAAGACAGGATCCGAGCAGTACTTC. Protein: CSSKTGSEQYF. This chain links TRBV29-1 with TRBJ2-7, with a possible D match to TRBD1 (6 bases). This CDR3 spans 11 amino acids. Per germline, CDR1 SQVTM and CDR2 ANQGSEA. V was trimmed by 8 bases and J by 6 bases, leaving 14 bases between them.

This chain joins TRBV5-1 and TRBJ2-5, with 8 bases aligning to TRBD2. The germline CDR1 and CDR2 sequences are SGHRS and YFSETQ. The CDR3 runs to 16 residues. Trimming at V came to 4 bases and at J to 4 bases, leaving 12 bases not matched to a gene. As DNA, the CDR3 is TGCGCCAGCAGCCCGTCGGTTCGGGGGGGTTCAGAGACCCAGTACTTC. Its protein product is CASSPSVRGGSETQYF.

V usage is TRBV4-2 and J usage is TRBJ2-7; 10 bases are a match to TRBD1. The germline V gene has CDR1 LGHNA and CDR2 YNFKEQ. CDR3 size: 18 residues. With 3 bases clipped from V and 1 base from J, the junction kept 12 bases outside the gene matches. As DNA, the CDR3 is TGTGCCAGCAGCCATAGGGACAGGGGAGGGTCCAGGTCCTACGAGCAGTACTTC. This translates into CASSHRDRGGSRSYEQYF.

This clonotype was recorded a few times. The chain is built from TRBV10-3 and TRBJ2-7, with D unclear. The CDR3 loop spans 12 amino acids. Trimming left V 7 bases short and J 1 base short, with 8 bases between. In germline, CDR1 is ENHRY, CDR2 SYGVKD. The CDR3 DNA reads as TGTGCCATCATGACACCGTCCTACGAGCAGTACTTC. It is translated as CAIMTPSYEQYF.

The table lists this clonotype with many counts. The chain uses TRBV10-3 and TRBJ2-1; no clear D. Between the trimmed V and J ends, which lost 8 bases and 0 bases, there was a span of 11 bases. CDR3 size: 14 residues. Per germline, CDR1 ENHRY and CDR2 SYGVKD. CDR3 residues: CAIAEQSSYNEQFF. CDR3 coding DNA: TGTGCCATCGCGGAGCAGAGCTCCTACAATGAGCAGTTCTTC.

This clonotype was found a few times. V usage is TRBV9 and J usage is TRBJ2-3; the D gene is possibly TRBD2 (5 bases). This CDR3 has 16 amino acids. Per germline, CDR1 SGDLS and CDR2 YYNGEE. V was cut by 4 bases and J by 3 bases, with 18 bases left in between. CDR3 sequence (DNA): TGTGCCAGCAGCACCTGGCCGGATTCGGGGACAGATACGCAGTATTTT. Protein: CASSTWPDSGTDTQYF.

This clonotype was seen more than once but under ten times. The chain links TRBV5-1 to TRBJ2-1; D might be TRBD2 (5 bases). Trimming took off 2 bases at V and 0 bases at J, with 12 bases between the two ends. The CDR3 has 16 residues. The germline CDR1 and CDR2 sequences are SGHRS and YFSETQ. Written as DNA, the CDR3 is TGCGCCAGCAGCTTTTCCCGGCTAGCCTCCTACAATGAGCAGTTCTTC. Its protein is CASSFSRLASYNEQFF. The whole variable domain, remainder taken from reference TRBV5-1 and TRBJ2-1, is KAGVTQTPRYLIKTRGQQVTLSCSPISGHRSVSWYQQTPGQGLQFLFEYFSETQRNKGNFPGRFSGRQFSNSRSEMNVSTLELGDSALYLCASSFSRLASYNEQFFGPGTRLTVL.

This clonotype has ten or more counts. This chain joins TRBV7-2 and TRBJ2-7; D possibly corresponds to TRBD2 (6 bases). Trimming shortened V by 3 bases and J by 5 bases, and 17 bases separated the two germline ends. Germline V gene lookup returns CDR1 SGHTA and CDR2 FQGNSA. This CDR3 spans 15 amino acids. CDR3 residues: CASSFSGVDPNEQYF. In DNA, the CDR3 is TGTGCCAGCAGCTTTTCGGGGGTGGATCCTAACGAGCAGTACTTC.

At least ten counts were recorded for this clonotype. The chain uses TRBV5-1 and TRBJ1-2, with D maybe TRBD1 (5 bases). This CDR3 has 13 amino acids. V lost 6 bases and J lost 8, with 17 bases in between. The germline V gene has CDR1 SGHRS and CDR2 YFSETQ. The CDR3, as DNA: TGCGCCAGCACCCCCGGGACGCATCAAGGCTACACCTTC. Translated: CASTPGTHQGYTF.

This clonotype has a handful of counts. The V and J genes are TRBV7-8 and TRBJ1-1, with 7 bases fitting TRBD1. CDR3 size: 18 residues. After removal of 1 base from V and 1 base from J, the junction contained 12 bases not matched to a gene. CDR1 and CDR2 (germline): SGHVS, FQNEAQ. Here the CDR3 reads CASSLGGQWRNGNTEAFF. As DNA, the CDR3 is TGTGCCAGCAGCTTAGGGGGACAGTGGCGCAACGGGAACACTGAAGCTTTCTTT.

The count of this clonotype is one. As DNA, the CDR3 is TGTGCCAGCAGCTTAGTAGGCGGGCCATCGCACGGCACCGGGGAGCTGTTTTTT. Translation: CASSLVGGPSHGTGELFF. The rearrangement uses TRBV11-1 and TRBJ2-2; a weak D match, TRBD2 (5 bases). V shed 1 base and J shed 4 bases, with 19 bases lying between them. This CDR3 has 18 residues. The germline V gene has CDR1 SGHAT and CDR2 FQDESV (reference sequence). Combining the CDR3 with reference TRBV11-1 and TRBJ2-2 gives the whole variable domain EAEVAQSPRYKITEKSQAVAFWCDPISGHATLYWYRQILGQGPELLVQFQDESVVDDSQLPKDRFSAERLKGVDSTLKIQPAELGDSAMYLCASSLVGGPSHGTGELFFGEGSRLTVL.